These 26 T cell receptor beta chains share one sample of origin, sequenced in a study of human T cells and chemical hapten exposure. TCRdb used MiXCR to reprocess the RACE reads, holding one entry per CDR3 protein. This sample carries under 50,000 distinct CDR3 sequences, roughly 7.6% of them seen once, and the ten largest clones take over 1%. The time point denotes: pre-sensitization, week 0. Treatment: therapeutic diphenylcyclopropenone sensitization with weekly scalp DPC. The sequencing here drew on whole blood, taken in connection with sensitization to the hapten diphenylcyclopropenone (DPC). Receptor source: a woman between 45 and 60 years old with alopecia areata. Some clones in this sample may be carry-over from other donors' samples.

This clonotype was seen repeatedly, ten times or more. The chain joins TRBV7-3 to TRBJ2-7, with 8 bases lining up with TRBD2. Losses at the gene ends were 5 bases for V and 5 bases for J; bases not matched to a gene: 5. This CDR3 has 13 residues. The germline gives CDR1 SGHTA, CDR2 FQGTGA. The CDR3 loop reads CASSPRTSNEQYF. CDR3 coding DNA: TGTGCCAGCAGCCCCAGGACTAGCAACGAGCAGTACTTC. The variable domain in full, with the rest retrieved from reference TRBV7-3 and TRBJ2-7, is GAGVSQTPSNKVTEKGKYVELRCDPISGHTALYWYRQSLGQGPEFLIYFQGTGAADDSGLPNDRFFAVRPEGSVSTLKIQRTERGDSAVYLCASSPRTSNEQYFGPGTRLTVT.

The table lists this clonotype with many counts. The CDR3 DNA follows: TGCAGCGGCTACGACAGGCGCTTGAACACTGAAGCTTTCTTT. Protein sequence: CSGYDRRLNTEAFF. The chain recombines TRBV29-1 with TRBJ1-1, with a tentative D call TRBD1 (6 bases). CDR1 and CDR2 from the germline V gene are SQVTM and ANQGSEA. CDR3 length equals 14 residues. The ends were cut back, 7 bases at V and 0 bases at J, with 15 bases in the middle.

The chain is built from TRBV7-2 and TRBJ2-7; TRBD2 agrees at 9 bases. J gave up 6 bases and V 5 bases, and 8 bases lay outside the gene matches. The CDR3 contains 14 residues. From germline, CDR1 is SGHTA and CDR2 FQGNSA. The CDR3 DNA reads as TGTGCCAGCAGCCACCTCTCAGCGGGAGGCGAGCAGTACTTC. This codes for CASSHLSAGGEQYF.

The rearrangement uses TRBV18 and TRBJ1-4; no definite D call. The V end was cut by 4 bases, the J end by 2 bases, with 14 bases between. The CDR3 runs 16 residues. Germline V lookup: CDR1 KGHSH, CDR2 LQKENI. The CDR3 coding sequence is TGTGCCAGCTCACTGGACCTGGTAACCACTAATGAAAAACTGTTTTTT. This codes for CASSLDLVTTNEKLFF.

This clonotype was recorded at least ten times. V is TRBV7-9 and J is TRBJ2-7; D uncertain. Germline loops: CDR1 SEHNR, CDR2 FQNEAQ (reference sequence). CDR3 length: 13 amino acids. The V and J ends lost 1 base and 1 base respectively, with 5 bases between them. The CDR3 loop is CASSLVHSYEQYF. CDR3 DNA: TGTGCCAGCAGCTTAGTCCATTCCTACGAGCAGTACTTC.

This clonotype was picked up a small number of times. The J gene is TRBJ1-1, the V gene TRBV27; D gene uncertain. The length of the CDR3 is 13 residues. With 5 bases removed from V and 5 bases from J, the gap between germline ends came to 12 bases. CDR1 and CDR2 from the germline V gene are MNHEY and SMNVEV (reference sequence). CDR3 in amino acids: CASSGGRKTEAFF. CDR3 nucleotide sequence: TGTGCCAGCAGTGGCGGCAGGAAGACTGAAGCTTTCTTT.

This clonotype occurred many times. The rearrangement joins TRBV3-1 to TRBJ1-5; maybe TRBD1 (6 bases). The germline V gene encodes CDR1 LGHDT and CDR2 YNNKEL (reference sequence). V lost 4 bases and J 6 bases, leaving 13 bases between the germline ends. There are 14 residues in the CDR3. CDR3 amino acids: CASSPYRDAQPQHF. Here the CDR3 DNA reads TGTGCCAGCAGCCCCTACAGGGATGCTCAGCCCCAGCATTTT.

This clonotype has a count of ten or more. In nucleotides, the CDR3 is TGCAGTGCTAGTCACGGGAACACTGAAGCTTTCTTT. This gives the protein CSASHGNTEAFF. This chain uses TRBV20-1 with TRBJ1-1, with D unclear. The CDR3 has 12 residues. Germline V gene data show CDR1 as DFQATT and CDR2 as SNEGSKA (reference sequence). V was clipped by 3 bases and J by 1 base, with 6 bases between them.

Worth noting for this clonotype: One base away lies a much larger clone, so this may be a sequencing read error. The chain combines TRBV28 with TRBJ2-1; no clear D. Germline V gene data show CDR1 as MDHEN and CDR2 as SYDVKM. The ends were cut back, 6 bases at V and 7 bases at J, with 7 bases in the middle. This CDR3 spans 11 amino acids. CDR3 protein: CASSLRNEQFF. The CDR3 DNA reads as TGTGCCAGCAGCTTAAGGAATGAGCAGTTCTTC.

This clonotype was found many times. This rearrangement joins TRBV30 to TRBJ1-5, with 7 bases fitting TRBD1. This CDR3 has 13 amino acids. With 5 bases clipped from V and 3 bases from J, the junction kept 4 bases outside the gene matches. Germline CDR1 reads GTSNPN; CDR2 reads SVGIG (reference sequence). The CDR3 protein is CAWGQASNQPQHF. The CDR3 DNA reads as TGTGCCTGGGGACAGGCCTCCAATCAGCCCCAGCATTTT.

This clonotype was recorded at least ten times. The chain couples TRBV18 to TRBJ1-4; D perhaps matches TRBD1 (6 bases). The CDR3 covers 13 residues. Germline V gene data show CDR1 as KGHSH and CDR2 as LQKENI. Trimming took off 4 bases at V and 4 bases at J, with 7 bases between the two ends. The CDR3 sequence: CASSQDSNEKLFF. CDR3 DNA sequence: TGTGCCAGCTCACAGGACAGTAATGAAAAACTGTTTTTT.

This clonotype turned up a few times. The J gene is TRBJ2-5, the V gene TRBV6-2 or TRBV6-3, with D possibly being TRBD1 (6 bases). Trimming stripped 10 bases from V and 5 bases from J, with 14 bases between. CDR3 length: 12 residues. Germline V gene sequence: CDR1 MNHEY, CDR2 SVGEGT. DNA of the CDR3: TGTGCCACCAATCCAGGGGTGGAGACCCAGTACTTC. It specifies CATNPGVETQYF.

This clonotype was recorded at least ten times. The chain combines TRBV30 with TRBJ1-2; the D gene is possibly TRBD1 (5 bases). Per germline, CDR1 GTSNPN and CDR2 SVGIG (reference sequence). V was cut by 1 base and J by 2 bases, with 14 bases left in between. The CDR3 has 15 residues. DNA of the CDR3: TGTGCCTGGAGTGGTGACAGATCCCGAAACTATGGCTACACCTTC. Protein product: CAWSGDRSRNYGYTF.

Only a few counts were recorded for this clonotype. The chain employs TRBV20-1 and TRBJ2-2; D might be TRBD2 (5 bases). Germline CDR1 is DFQATT and CDR2 is SNEGSKA (reference sequence). Trimming stripped 6 bases from V and 5 bases from J, with 13 bases between. CDR3 length equals 13 residues. CDR3 DNA: TGCAGTGCAGCTAGCCCAAGTACCGGGGAGCTGTTTTTT. Protein: CSAASPSTGELFF.

This clonotype has at least ten counts. This chain uses TRBV28 with TRBJ2-3; weak D call: TRBD2 (6 bases). Germline assignment: CDR1 MDHEN and CDR2 SYDVKM. Trimming shortened V by 5 bases and J by 5 bases, and 11 bases separated the two germline ends. CDR3 size: 13 residues. CDR3 coding DNA: TGTGCCAGCAGTATCGGGAGTGTAGATACGCAGTATTTT. This gives the protein CASSIGSVDTQYF.

The V and J genes are TRBV20-1 and TRBJ2-3, with unresolved D. The CDR3 sequence is 15 residues long. The ends were cut back, 0 bases at V and 9 bases at J, with 19 bases in the middle. CDR1 is DFQATT and CDR2 is SNEGSKA in the germline V gene (reference sequence). CDR3 amino acids: CSARDPTRPLGTQYF. In DNA form, the CDR3 reads TGCAGTGCTAGAGATCCGACGCGGCCCCTAGGGACGCAGTATTTT.

This clonotype was observed at least ten times. The rearrangement joins TRBV7-2 to TRBJ2-5; D not certain. The CDR3 consists of 12 residues. The V gene lost 1 base and the J gene lost 6 bases, with 6 bases spanning the gap. The germline gives CDR1 SGHTA, CDR2 FQGNSA. CDR3 DNA sequence: TGTGCCAGCAGCTTAGTGAGGCAGACCCAGTACTTC. Translating gives CASSLVRQTQYF.

The chain recombines TRBV6-1 with TRBJ1-2; D uncertain. V dropped 8 bases and J dropped 7 bases, with 20 bases sitting between them. CDR1 is MNHNS and CDR2 is SASEGT in the germline V gene. CDR3 length equals 14 residues. CDR3 region: CASSPDGQSPGYTF. The CDR3 DNA reads TGTGCCAGCTCCCCAGACGGGCAGAGCCCTGGCTACACCTTC.

This clonotype was seen at least ten times. CDR3 sequence (DNA): TGTGCCAGCAGCTTAGTCGCCGGGACAGGGGGAACTGAAGCTTTCTTT. Encoded protein: CASSLVAGTGGTEAFF. V gene TRBV7-9 combines with J gene TRBJ1-1; 11 nucleotides align to TRBD1. The CDR3 extends over 16 amino acids. The germline V gene encodes CDR1 SEHNR and CDR2 FQNEAQ (reference sequence). V was pared by 1 base and J by 5 bases, with 6 bases of the junction left unmatched.

This clonotype was seen repeatedly, ten times or more. V usage is TRBV18 and J usage is TRBJ2-3; 9 bases are shared with TRBD2. With V trimmed by 7 bases and J by 4 bases, 6 bases remained unmatched. Germline V gene data show CDR1 as KGHSH and CDR2 as LQKENI. CDR3 length: 14 residues. The CDR3 is CASCRTSAADTQYF. In DNA form, the CDR3 reads TGTGCCAGCTGCCGGACTAGCGCGGCAGATACGCAGTATTTT. The full variable domain, rest sourced from reference TRBV18 and TRBJ2-3, is NAGVMQNPRHLVRRRGQEARLRCSPMKGHSHVYWYRQLPEEGLKFMVYLQKENIIDESGMPKERFSAEFPKEGPSILRIQQVVRGDSAAYFCASCRTSAADTQYFGPGTRLTVL.

This sequence joins TRBV29-1 and TRBJ1-1, with D unresolved. Germline CDR1 reads SQVTM; CDR2 reads ANQGSEA. This CDR3 contains 12 residues. The ends were cut back, 5 bases at V and 1 base at J, with 8 bases in the middle. Here the CDR3 reads CSVSQRNTEAFF. In DNA, the CDR3 is TGCAGCGTTTCTCAGAGGAACACTGAAGCTTTCTTT.

This clonotype was counted at least ten times. The chain uses TRBV20-1 and TRBJ2-1; no definite D call. Trimming left V 3 bases short and J 2 bases short, with 11 bases between. Germline CDR1 DFQATT, CDR2 SNEGSKA (reference sequence). This CDR3 is 14 amino acids long. The CDR3 bases are TGCAGTGCTAGTTTGTGGGAAGCCTACAATGAGCAGTTCTTC. This gives the protein CSASLWEAYNEQFF.

The chain carries TRBV9 and TRBJ2-3, with TRBD2 as a possible D gene (6 bases). From germline, CDR1 is SGDLS and CDR2 YYNGEE. Trimming removed 3 bases at V and 6 bases at J, with 11 bases between. This CDR3 region has 13 residues. In DNA form, the CDR3 reads TGTGCCAGCAGCGACCTCCGGGAGGATACGCAGTATTTT. Protein: CASSDLREDTQYF.

This clonotype was seen a handful of times. The chain links TRBV5-1 to TRBJ1-2; 7 bases line up with TRBD1. J gave up 2 bases and V 7 bases, and 5 bases lay outside the gene matches. The CDR3 runs 13 residues. Germline loops: CDR1 SGHRS, CDR2 YFSETQ. CDR3 nucleotides: TGCGCCAGCGGGACAGAAGTAAACTATGGCTACACCTTC. It yields the protein CASGTEVNYGYTF.

This clonotype was recorded many times. The chain is built from TRBV18 and TRBJ1-2, with D possibly being TRBD1 (5 bases). Trimming took 0 bases from V and 4 from J, leaving 12 bases between them. This CDR3 is built from 15 residues. Germline CDR1 KGHSH, CDR2 LQKENI. CDR3 DNA: TGTGCCAGCTCACCACCGGGGGTGCTAGGCTATGGCTACACCTTC. Its translation: CASSPPGVLGYGYTF. The whole variable domain, filled in from reference TRBV18 and TRBJ1-2, reads NAGVMQNPRHLVRRRGQEARLRCSPMKGHSHVYWYRQLPEEGLKFMVYLQKENIIDESGMPKERFSAEFPKEGPSILRIQQVVRGDSAAYFCASSPPGVLGYGYTFGSGTRLTVV.

The table lists this clonotype with a few counts. The rearrangement uses TRBV11-2 and TRBJ2-2, with 9 bases lining up with TRBD1. From germline, CDR1 is SGHAT and CDR2 FQNNGV. CDR3 length: 18 amino acids. With V trimmed by 6 bases and J by 2 bases, 13 bases remained unmatched. Here the CDR3 reads CASRPTAQGQGNTGELFF. CDR3 coding DNA: TGTGCCAGCAGACCCACCGCCCAGGGACAGGGTAACACCGGGGAGCTGTTTTTT.